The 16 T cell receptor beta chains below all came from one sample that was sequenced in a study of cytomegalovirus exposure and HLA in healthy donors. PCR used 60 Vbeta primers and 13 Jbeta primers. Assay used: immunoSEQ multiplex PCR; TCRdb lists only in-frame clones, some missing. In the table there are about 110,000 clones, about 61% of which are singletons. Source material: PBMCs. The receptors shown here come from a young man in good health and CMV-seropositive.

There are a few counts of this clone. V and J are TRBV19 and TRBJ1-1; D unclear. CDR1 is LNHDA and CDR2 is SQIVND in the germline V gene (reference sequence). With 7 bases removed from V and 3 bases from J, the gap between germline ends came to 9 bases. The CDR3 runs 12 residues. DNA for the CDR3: TGTGCCAGTAAAGAGAGGTACACTGAAGCTTTCTTT. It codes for CASKERYTEAFF.

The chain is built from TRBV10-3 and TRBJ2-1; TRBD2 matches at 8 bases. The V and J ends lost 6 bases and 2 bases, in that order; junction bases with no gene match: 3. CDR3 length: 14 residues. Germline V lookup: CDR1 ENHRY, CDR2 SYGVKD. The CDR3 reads CAISVSGTYNEQFF. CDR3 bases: TGTGCCATCAGCGTTAGCGGGACCTACAATGAGCAGTTCTTC.

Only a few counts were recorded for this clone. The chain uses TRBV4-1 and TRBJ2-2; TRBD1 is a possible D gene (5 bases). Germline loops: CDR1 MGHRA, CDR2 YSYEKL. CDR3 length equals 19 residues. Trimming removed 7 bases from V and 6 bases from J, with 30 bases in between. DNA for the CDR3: TGCGCCAGCATCCGAAGTCGGTTGACCCAGGGTCTACCCGCCGGGGAGCTGTTTTTT. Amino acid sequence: CASIRSRLTQGLPAGELFF.

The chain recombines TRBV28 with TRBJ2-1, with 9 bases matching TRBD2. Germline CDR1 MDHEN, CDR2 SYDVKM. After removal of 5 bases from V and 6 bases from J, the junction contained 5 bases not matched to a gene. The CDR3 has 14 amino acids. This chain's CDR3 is CASSLAGGLNEQFF. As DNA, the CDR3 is TGTGCCAGCAGTCTTGCGGGGGGGCTCAATGAGCAGTTCTTC.

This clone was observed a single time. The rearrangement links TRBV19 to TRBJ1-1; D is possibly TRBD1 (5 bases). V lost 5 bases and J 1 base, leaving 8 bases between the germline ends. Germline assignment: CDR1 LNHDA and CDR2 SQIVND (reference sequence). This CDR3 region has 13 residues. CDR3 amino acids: CASSWGTNTEAFF. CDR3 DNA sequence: TGTGCCAGTAGTTGGGGCACGAACACTGAAGCTTTCTTT.

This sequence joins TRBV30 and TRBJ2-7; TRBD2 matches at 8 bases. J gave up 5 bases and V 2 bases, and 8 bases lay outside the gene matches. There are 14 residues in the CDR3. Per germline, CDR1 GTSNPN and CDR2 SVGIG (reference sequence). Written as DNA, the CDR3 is TGTGCCTGGAGTCTGGGCGGGGGGCCCCACGAGCAGTACTTC. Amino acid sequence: CAWSLGGGPHEQYF.

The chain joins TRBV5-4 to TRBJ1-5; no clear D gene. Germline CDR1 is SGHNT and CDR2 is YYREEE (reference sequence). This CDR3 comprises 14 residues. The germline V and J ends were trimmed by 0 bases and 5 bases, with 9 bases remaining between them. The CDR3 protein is CASSLDPTHQPQHF. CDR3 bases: TGTGCCAGCAGCTTGGACCCTACCCATCAGCCCCAGCATTTT.

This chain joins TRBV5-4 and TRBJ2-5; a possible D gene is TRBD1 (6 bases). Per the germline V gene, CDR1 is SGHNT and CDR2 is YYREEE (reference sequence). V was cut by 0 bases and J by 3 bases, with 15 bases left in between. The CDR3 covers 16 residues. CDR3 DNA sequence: TGTGCCAGCAGCTTGGAAGGGGGACCTCGAAAAGAGACCCAGTACTTC. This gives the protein CASSLEGGPRKETQYF.

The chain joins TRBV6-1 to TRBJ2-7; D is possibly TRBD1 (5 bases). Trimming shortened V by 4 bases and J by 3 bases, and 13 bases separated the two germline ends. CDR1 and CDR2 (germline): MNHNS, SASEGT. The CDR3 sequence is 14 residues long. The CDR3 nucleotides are TGTGCCAGCAGTGCGATGACAGTTGGCTACGAGCAGTACGTC. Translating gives CASSAMTVGYEQYV.

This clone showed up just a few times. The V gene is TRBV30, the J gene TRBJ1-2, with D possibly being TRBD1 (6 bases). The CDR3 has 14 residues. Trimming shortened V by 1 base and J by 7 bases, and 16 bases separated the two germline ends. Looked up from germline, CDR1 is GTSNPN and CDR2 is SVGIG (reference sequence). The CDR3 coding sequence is TGTGCCTGGAGTGACTCAGGGGTTGCTCGTGGCTACACCTTC. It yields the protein CAWSDSGVARGYTF.

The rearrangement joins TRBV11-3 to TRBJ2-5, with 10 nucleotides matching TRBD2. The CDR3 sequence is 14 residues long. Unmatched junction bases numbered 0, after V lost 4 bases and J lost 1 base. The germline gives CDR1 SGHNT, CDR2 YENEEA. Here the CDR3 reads CASSWTSGQETQYF. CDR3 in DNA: TGTGCCAGCAGCTGGACTAGCGGCCAAGAGACCCAGTACTTC.

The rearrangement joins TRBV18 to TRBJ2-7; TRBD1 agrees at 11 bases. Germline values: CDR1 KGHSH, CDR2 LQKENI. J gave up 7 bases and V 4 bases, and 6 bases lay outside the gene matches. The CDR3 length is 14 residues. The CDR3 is CASSLGQGAREQYF. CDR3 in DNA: TGTGCCAGCTCACTTGGACAGGGGGCAAGGGAGCAGTACTTC.

CDR3: CASKTRDRDEKLFF. The DNA for the CDR3 is TGTGCCAGCAAAACCCGAGACAGAGATGAAAAACTGTTTTTT. The rearrangement uses TRBV2 and TRBJ1-4; possibly TRBD1 for D (5 bases). Germline CDR1 is SNHLY and CDR2 is FYNNEI. This CDR3 has 14 amino acids. Deletions cut 7 bases from V and 6 bases from J, with 15 bases between.

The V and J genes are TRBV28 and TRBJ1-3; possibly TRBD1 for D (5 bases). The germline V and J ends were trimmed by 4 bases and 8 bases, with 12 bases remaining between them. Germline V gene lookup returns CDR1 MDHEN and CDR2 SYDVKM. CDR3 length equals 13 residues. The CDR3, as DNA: TGTGCCAGCAGTTATATCAGGGTAGACACCATATATTTT. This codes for CASSYIRVDTIYF.

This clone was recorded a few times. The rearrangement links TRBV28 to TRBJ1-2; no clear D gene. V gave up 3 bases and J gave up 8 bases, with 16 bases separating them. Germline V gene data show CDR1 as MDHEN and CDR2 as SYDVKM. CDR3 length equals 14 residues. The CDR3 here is CASSFSLRVIGYTF. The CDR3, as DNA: TGTGCCAGCAGTTTCTCCCTTCGGGTTATCGGCTACACCTTC.

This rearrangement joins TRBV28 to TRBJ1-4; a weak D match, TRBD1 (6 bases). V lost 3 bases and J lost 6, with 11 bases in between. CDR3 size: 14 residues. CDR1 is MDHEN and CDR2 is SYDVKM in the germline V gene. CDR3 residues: CASSFNRVDEKLFF. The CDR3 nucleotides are TGTGCCAGCAGTTTCAACAGGGTGGATGAAAAACTGTTTTTT.